A selection of T cell receptor beta chains follows, all from one sample in a study of cytomegalovirus exposure and HLA in healthy donors. TCRdb's table, derived via immunoSEQ multiplex PCR, lists solely in-frame clones and lacks some. In the table there are 160,000 or so clones, almost 85% of which are singletons. Sequencing was carried out using PBMCs. These receptors all come from a woman in her fifties or sixties in good health and CMV-seronegative. Both conserved end residues are trimmed from each CDR3. The order of the fields is J gene, V gene, CDR3 protein.

TRBJ2-7 | TRBV19 | ASSTTEFPYEQY
TRBJ2-7 | TRBV6-5 | ASRDGGGRYEQY
TRBJ2-5 | TRBV27 | ASSPSYQETQY
TRBJ2-6 | TRBV28 | ASSLSEDFGANVLT
. | TRBV28 | ASSSRQRGGSYEQY
TRBJ1-2 | TRBV6-6 | ASSRGTGAYGYT
TRBJ2-7 | TRBV5-1 | ASSFLPLSYEQY
TRBJ1-3 | TRBV29-1 | SVGGDFSGNTIY
TRBJ2-3 | TRBV5-4 | ASSSAQGGGASDTQY
TRBJ1-1 | TRBV9 | ASSLGRMNTEAF
TRBJ2-1 | TRBV20-1 | SASLGEQF
TRBJ1-2 | TRBV7-9 | ASTGVDGYT
TRBJ2-3 | TRBV5-6 | ASSLGRRYTDTQY
TRBJ2-7 | TRBV7-8 | ASSLSLAGGYEQY
TRBJ2-7 | TRBV27 | ASSSLLAGYSYEQY
TRBJ2-7 | TRBV18 | ASSPLDRSYEQY
TRBJ1-2 | TRBV28 | ASRGPRDNGYT
TRBJ2-7 | TRBV7-7 | ASSPGTGAHEQY
TRBJ1-1 | TRBV5-1 | ASSPDPRNTEAF
TRBJ2-3 | TRBV5-1 | ASRGAGTDTQY
TRBJ2-5 | TRBV6-1 | ASRWTSGQETQY
TRBJ1-1 | TRBV14 | ASSLRGLGTEAF
TRBJ2-3 | TRBV9 | ASSVGRGNTDTQY
TRBJ2-3 | TRBV21-1 | ASSKWLGGVRTDTQY